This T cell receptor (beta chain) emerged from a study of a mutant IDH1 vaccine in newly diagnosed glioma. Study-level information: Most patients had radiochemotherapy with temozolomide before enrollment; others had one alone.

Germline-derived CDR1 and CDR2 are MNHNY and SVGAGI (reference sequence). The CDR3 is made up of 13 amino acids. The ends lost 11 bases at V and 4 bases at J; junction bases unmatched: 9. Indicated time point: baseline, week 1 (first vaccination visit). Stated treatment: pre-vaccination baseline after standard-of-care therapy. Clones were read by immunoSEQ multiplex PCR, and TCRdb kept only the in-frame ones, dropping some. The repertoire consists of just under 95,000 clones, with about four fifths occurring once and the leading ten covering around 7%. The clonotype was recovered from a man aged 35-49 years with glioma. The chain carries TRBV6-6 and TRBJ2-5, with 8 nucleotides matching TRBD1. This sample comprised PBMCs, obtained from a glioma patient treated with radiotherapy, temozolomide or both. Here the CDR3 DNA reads TGTGCCTCTAGGGCAGGGGGCGCAGAGACCCAGTACTTC. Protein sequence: CASRAGGAETQYF.